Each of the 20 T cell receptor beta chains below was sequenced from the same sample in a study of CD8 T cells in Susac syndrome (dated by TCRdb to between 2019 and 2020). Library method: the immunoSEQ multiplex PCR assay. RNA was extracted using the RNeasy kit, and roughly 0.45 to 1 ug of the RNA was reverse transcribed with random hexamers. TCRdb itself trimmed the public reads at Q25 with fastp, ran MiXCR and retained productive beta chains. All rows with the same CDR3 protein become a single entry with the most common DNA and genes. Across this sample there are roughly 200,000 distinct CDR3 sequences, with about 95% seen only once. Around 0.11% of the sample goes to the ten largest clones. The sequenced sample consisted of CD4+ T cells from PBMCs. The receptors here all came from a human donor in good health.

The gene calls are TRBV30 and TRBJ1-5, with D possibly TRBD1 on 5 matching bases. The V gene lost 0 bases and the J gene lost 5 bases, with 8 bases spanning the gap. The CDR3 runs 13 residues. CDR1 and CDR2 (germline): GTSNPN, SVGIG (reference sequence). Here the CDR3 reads CAWSVQGDQPQHF. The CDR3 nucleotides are TGTGCCTGGAGTGTGCAGGGTGATCAGCCCCAGCATTTT. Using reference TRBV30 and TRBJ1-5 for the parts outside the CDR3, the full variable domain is SQTIHQWPATLVQPVGSPLSLECTVEGTSNPNLYWYRQAAGRGLQLLFYSVGIGQISSEVPQNLSASRPQDRQFILSSKKLLLSDSGFYLCAWSVQGDQPQHFGDGTRLSIL.

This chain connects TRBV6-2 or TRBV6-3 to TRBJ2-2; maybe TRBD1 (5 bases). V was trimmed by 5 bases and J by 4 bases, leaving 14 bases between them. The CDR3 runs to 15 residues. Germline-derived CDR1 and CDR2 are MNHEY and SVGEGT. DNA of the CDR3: TGTGCCAGCAGTCCTACTGGGGCAGGCACCGGGGAGCTGTTTTTT. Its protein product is CASSPTGAGTGELFF.

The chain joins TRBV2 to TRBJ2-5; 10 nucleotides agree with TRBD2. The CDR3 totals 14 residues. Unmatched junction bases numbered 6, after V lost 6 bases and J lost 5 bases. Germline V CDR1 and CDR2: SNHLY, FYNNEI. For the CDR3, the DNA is TGTGCCAGCAGGCCCCTAGCGGGAGTCGAGACCCAGTACTTC. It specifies CASRPLAGVETQYF.

The CDR3, as DNA: TGCGCCAGCAGTAGGGGACAGGGAGAGGGCAATCAGCCCCAGCATTTT. Translation gives CASSRGQGEGNQPQHF. The V gene is TRBV23-1, the J gene TRBJ1-5; 9 bases fit TRBD1. TRBV23-1 carries the ORF label, with uncertain function. CDR3 length equals 16 residues. V was pared by 5 bases and J by 2 bases, with 7 bases of the junction left unmatched.

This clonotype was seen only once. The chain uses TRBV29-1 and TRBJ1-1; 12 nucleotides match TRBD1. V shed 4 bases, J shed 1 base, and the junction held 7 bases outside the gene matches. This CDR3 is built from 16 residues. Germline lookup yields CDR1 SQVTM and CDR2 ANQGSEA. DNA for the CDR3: TGCAGCGTTGGTCCCGGGACAGGGGGCCAGAACACTGAAGCTTTCTTT. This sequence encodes CSVGPGTGGQNTEAFF. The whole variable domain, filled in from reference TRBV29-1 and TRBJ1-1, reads SAVISQKPSRDICQRGTSLTIQCQVDSQVTMMFWYRQQPGQSLTLIATANQGSEATYESGFVIDKFPISRPNLTFSTLTVSNMSPEDSSIYLCSVGPGTGGQNTEAFFGQGTRLTVV.

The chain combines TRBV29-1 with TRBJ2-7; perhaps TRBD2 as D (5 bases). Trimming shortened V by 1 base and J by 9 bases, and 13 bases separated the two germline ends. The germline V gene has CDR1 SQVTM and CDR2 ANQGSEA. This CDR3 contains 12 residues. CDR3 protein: CSVEVASRGQYF. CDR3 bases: TGCAGCGTTGAAGTGGCTAGTCGGGGGCAGTACTTC.

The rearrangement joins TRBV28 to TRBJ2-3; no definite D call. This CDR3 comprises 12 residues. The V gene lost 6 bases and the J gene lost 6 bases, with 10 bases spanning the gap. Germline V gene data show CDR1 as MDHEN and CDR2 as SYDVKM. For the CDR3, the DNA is TGTGCCAGCAGGGAGTCTGGGGATACGCAGTATTTT. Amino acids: CASRESGDTQYF. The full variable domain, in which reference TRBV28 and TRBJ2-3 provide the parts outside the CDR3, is DVKVTQSSRYLVKRTGEKVFLECVQDMDHENMFWYRQDPGLGLRLIYFSYDVKMKEKGDIPEGYSVSREKKERFSLILESASTNQTSMYLCASRESGDTQYFGPGTRLTVL.

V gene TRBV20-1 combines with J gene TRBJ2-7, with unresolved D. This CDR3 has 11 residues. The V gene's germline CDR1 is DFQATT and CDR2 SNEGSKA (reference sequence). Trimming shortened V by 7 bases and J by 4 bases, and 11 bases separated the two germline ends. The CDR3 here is CSVPDWYEQYF. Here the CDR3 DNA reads TGCAGTGTTCCTGACTGGTACGAGCAGTACTTC.

The DNA of the CDR3 is TGTGCCTGGCAAAGGGGGTCCTCCTACGAGCAGTACTTC. Its translation: CAWQRGSSYEQYF. The chain links TRBV30 to TRBJ2-7; possibly TRBD1 for D (6 bases). The CDR3 has 13 amino acids. Germline lookup yields CDR1 GTSNPN and CDR2 SVGIG (reference sequence). The V and J ends lost 5 bases and 0 bases respectively, with 11 bases between them.

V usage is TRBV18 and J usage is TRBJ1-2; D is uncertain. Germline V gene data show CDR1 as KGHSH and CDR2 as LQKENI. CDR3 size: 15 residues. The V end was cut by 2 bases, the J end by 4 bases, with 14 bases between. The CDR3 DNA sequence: TGTGCCAGCTCACCAAGTGACTCCTTTCCCTATGGCTACACCTTC. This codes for CASSPSDSFPYGYTF.

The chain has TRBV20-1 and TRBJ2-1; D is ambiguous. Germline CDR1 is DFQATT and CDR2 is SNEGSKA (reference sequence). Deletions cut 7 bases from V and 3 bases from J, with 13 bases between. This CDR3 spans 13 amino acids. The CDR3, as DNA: TGCAGTGGTGGCCTAAACTACTACAATGAGCAGTTCTTC. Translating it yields CSGGLNYYNEQFF.

The CDR3, as DNA: TGCAGTGCCCCGAGTGGGGCCCAGCAGTTCTTC. Translation gives CSAPSGAQQFF. V usage is TRBV20-1 and J usage is TRBJ2-1; TRBD1 is a possible D gene (5 bases). The V gene's germline CDR1 is DFQATT and CDR2 SNEGSKA (reference sequence). V shed 6 bases and J shed 11 bases, with 14 bases lying between them. The CDR3 spans 11 residues.

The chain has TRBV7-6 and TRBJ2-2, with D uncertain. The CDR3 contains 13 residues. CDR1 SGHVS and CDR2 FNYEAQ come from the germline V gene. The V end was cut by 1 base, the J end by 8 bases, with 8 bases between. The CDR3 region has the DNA TGTGCCAGCAGCTTAGACCGAGGAGGGGAGCTGTTTTTT. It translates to CASSLDRGGELFF. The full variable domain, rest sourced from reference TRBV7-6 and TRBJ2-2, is GAGVSQSPRYKVTKRGQDVALRCDPISGHVSLYWYRQALGQGPEFLTYFNYEAQQDKSGLPNDRFSAERPEGSISTLTIQRTEQRDSAMYRCASSLDRGGELFFGEGSRLTVL.

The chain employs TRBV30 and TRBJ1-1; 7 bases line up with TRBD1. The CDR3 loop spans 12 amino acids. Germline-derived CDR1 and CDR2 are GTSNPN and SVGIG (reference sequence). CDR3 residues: CARDRMNTEAFF. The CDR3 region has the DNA TGTGCAAGGGACAGAATGAACACTGAAGCTTTCTTT.

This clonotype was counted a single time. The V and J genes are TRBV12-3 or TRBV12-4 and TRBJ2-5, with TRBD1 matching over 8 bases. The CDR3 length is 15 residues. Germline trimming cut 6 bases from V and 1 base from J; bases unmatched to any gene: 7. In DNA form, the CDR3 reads TGTGCCAGCAGCCACCGGGACAGGCTCCAAGAGACCCAGTACTTC. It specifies CASSHRDRLQETQYF.

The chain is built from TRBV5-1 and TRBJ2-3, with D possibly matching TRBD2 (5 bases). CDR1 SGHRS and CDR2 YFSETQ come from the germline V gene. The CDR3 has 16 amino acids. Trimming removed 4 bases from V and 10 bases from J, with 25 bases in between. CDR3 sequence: CASSPRGQSGIGSQYF. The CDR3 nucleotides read TGCGCCAGCAGCCCCCGAGGGCAGAGCGGTATAGGATCGCAGTATTTT.

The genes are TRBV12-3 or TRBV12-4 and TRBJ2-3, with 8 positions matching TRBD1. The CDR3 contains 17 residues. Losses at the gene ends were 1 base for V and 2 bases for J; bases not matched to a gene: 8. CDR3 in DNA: TGTGCCAGCAGTTTAGGGAAAGGACAGGGTCCCACAGATACGCAGTATTTT. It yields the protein CASSLGKGQGPTDTQYF.

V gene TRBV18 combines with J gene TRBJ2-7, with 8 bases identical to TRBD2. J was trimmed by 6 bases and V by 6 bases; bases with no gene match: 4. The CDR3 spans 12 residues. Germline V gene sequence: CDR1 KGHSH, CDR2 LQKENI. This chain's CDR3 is CASSQTSVEQYF. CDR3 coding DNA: TGTGCCAGCTCGCAGACTAGCGTCGAGCAGTACTTC.

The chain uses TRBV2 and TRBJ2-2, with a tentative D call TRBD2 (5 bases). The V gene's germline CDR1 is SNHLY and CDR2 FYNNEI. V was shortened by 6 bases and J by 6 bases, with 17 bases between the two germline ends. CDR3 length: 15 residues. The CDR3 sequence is CASSYRVRESGELFF. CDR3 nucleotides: TGTGCCAGCAGCTACAGAGTCCGGGAATCCGGGGAGCTGTTTTTT.

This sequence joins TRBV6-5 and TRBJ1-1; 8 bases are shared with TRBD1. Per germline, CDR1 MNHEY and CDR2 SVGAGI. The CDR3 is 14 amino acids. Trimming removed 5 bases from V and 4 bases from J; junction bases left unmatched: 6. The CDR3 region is CASSLRGRGTEAFF. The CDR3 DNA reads TGTGCCAGCAGTCTCAGGGGGCGAGGCACTGAAGCTTTCTTT.